This is a list of T cell receptor beta chains from one sample in a study of PD-L1 blockade in urothelial cancer. Generated by immunoSEQ multiplex PCR, the TCRdb table keeps only in-frame clones and is missing some. This table has about 35,000 clones, around four fifths appearing once. The sample consisted of PBMCs, taken around atezolizumab (anti-PD-L1) treatment. These receptors were obtained from a man aged 55 to 70 with urothelial cancer. Each CDR3 is given with its conserved first and last residue. Each record gives: CDR3 DNA, CDR3 protein, D gene, clone size, V gene, J gene. D genes are given only for firm matches. Where a row states a size, it is once, few, many or the class of an expanded clone; other rows omit it.

TGTGCCAGCAGTTCTAACTCCGGGGAGCTGTTTTTT	CASSSNSGELFF	-	-	TRBV28	TRBJ2-2
TGTGCCTGGAGTCGCCTAGCGGGGGGTAGGAGTGTTCAGTTCTTC	CAWSRLAGGRSVQFF	TRBD2	-	TRBV30	TRBJ2-1
TGTGCCAGCAGCTTGTTGCGGGGGGGCCCCGGGGAGCTGTTTTTT	CASSLLRGGPGELFF	TRBD2	-	TRBV5-4	TRBJ2-2
TGTGCCAGCAGTCTCGTAGATGAAAAACTGTTTTTT	CASSLVDEKLFF	-	-	TRBV28	TRBJ1-4
TGTGCCACCAGCAGAGACCCGGAGTGGGGGGGAAATGAGCAGTTCTTC	CATSRDPEWGGNEQFF	TRBD2	-	TRBV15	TRBJ2-1
TGTGCCAGCAGCTTAACGGTGGGGGGAACCCAGTACTTC	CASSLTVGGTQYF	-	-	TRBV7-3	TRBJ2-5
TGTGCCAGCAGCTTTGGACAGGGGGGGTACGAGCAGTACTTC	CASSFGQGGYEQYF	TRBD1	-	TRBV7-2	TRBJ2-7
TGCGCCAGCAGCCCAGGTCCGGGACTAGCGGGGGGGCGGAATGAGCAGTTCTTC	CASSPGPGLAGGRNEQFF	TRBD2	once	TRBV4-1	TRBJ2-1
TGCGCCAGCAGCTTGGAAGGGGGACTAAACACTGAAGCTTTCTTT	CASSLEGGLNTEAFF	-	-	TRBV5-1	TRBJ1-1
TGCGCCAGCAGTGAATCATACGAGCAGTACTTC	CASSESYEQYF	-	-	TRBV10-2	TRBJ2-7
TGTGCCAGCAGTGGACAGGGGGCTGGGGCCAACGTCCTGACTTTC	CASSGQGAGANVLTF	TRBD1	-	TRBV2	TRBJ2-6
TGTGCCAGCAGTGAATATGCGGGAGGCACAGATACGCAGTATTTT	CASSEYAGGTDTQYF	TRBD2	-	TRBV25-1	TRBJ2-3
TGTGCCAGCAGTTTACAGGGGGGACAGCCCCAGCATTTT	CASSLQGGQPQHF	TRBD1	-	TRBV28	TRBJ1-5
TGTGCCAGCAGTTTCCTCAGCCGGGGGCAGTTCTTC	CASSFLSRGQFF	-	-	TRBV28	TRBJ2-1
TGCAGTGCTTCAGGATACTACACCTTC	CSASGYYTF	-	-	TRBV20-1	TRBJ1-2
TGTGCCAGCTCACCGTGGGCAGATAAGCCCTGGAATCAGCCCCAGCATTTT	CASSPWADKPWNQPQHF	-	-	TRBV18	TRBJ1-5
TGTGCCAGCAGCTTACCTGCCGGGCAGCGGGGGGCAGATACGCAGTATTTT	CASSLPAGQRGADTQYF	TRBD2	-	TRBV7-9	TRBJ2-3
TGCGCCAGCAGCTTACGGGACACCTCTAGCACAGATACGCAGTATTTT	CASSLRDTSSTDTQYF	-	-	TRBV5-1	TRBJ2-3
TGTGCTAGTGGTTTCCCGTGGGCTAGCGGTAGCACAGATACGCAGTATTTT	CASGFPWASGSTDTQYF	TRBD2	-	TRBV12-5	TRBJ2-3
TGCGCCAGCAGCTTGGAGGCCCCGACGGGCTATGGCTACACCTTC	CASSLEAPTGYGYTF	-	-	TRBV5-1	TRBJ1-2
TGTGCCAGCACCCCGGGGTCCCTTCTGGAGACCCAGTACTTC	CASTPGSLLETQYF	-	-	TRBV7-2	TRBJ2-5
TGTGCCAGCAGTGAAAGGAGGGGGCAAGCTTTCTTT	CASSERRGQAFF	TRBD1	-	TRBV6-1	TRBJ1-1
TGCGCCAGCAGCGGGGGACTAGCGGGGGGCACGTCCACAGATACGCAGTATTTT	CASSGGLAGGTSTDTQYF	TRBD2	-	TRBV5-1	TRBJ2-3
TGTGCCAGCAGTCTTCTCGGGACAGTCTACAATGAGCAGTTCTTC	CASSLLGTVYNEQFF	TRBD1	-	TRBV28	TRBJ2-1
TGTGCCGTATTTTCAGGCGAAAACTATGGCTACACCTTC	CAVFSGENYGYTF	-	-	TRBV28	TRBJ1-2
TGTGCCAGTAGTATACGGACAGCCGTCGCTGAAGCTTTCTTT	CASSIRTAVAEAFF	-	-	TRBV19	TRBJ1-1
TGTGCCAGCAGTTTCCGGGACAGGGTATATAGTGGCTACACCTTC	CASSFRDRVYSGYTF	TRBD1	once	TRBV28	TRBJ1-2
TGCGCCAGCAGCCCCCGGTCCGGGGAGCTGTTTTTT	CASSPRSGELFF	-	-	TRBV4-1	TRBJ2-2
TGCGCCAGCAGCCTGGGACAGGGGTCCTACAATGAGCAGTTCTTC	CASSLGQGSYNEQFF	TRBD1	-	TRBV4-1	TRBJ2-1
TGTGCCAGTAGTATATTGGGAGCTTCTTCTTCCTACAATGAGCAGTTCTTC	CASSILGASSSYNEQFF	-	-	TRBV19	TRBJ2-1
TGTGCCAGCAGCGTAGGACAGGGCACAGATACGCAGTATTTT	CASSVGQGTDTQYF	-	-	TRBV9	TRBJ2-3
TGTGCCAGCAGTTTACAACAGGGGTATAACGAGCAGTACTTC	CASSLQQGYNEQYF	TRBD1	-	TRBV28	TRBJ2-7
TGTGCCAGCAGATCGGACAGGGGAGAGGGTTCACCCCTCCACTTT	CASRSDRGEGSPLHF	TRBD1	-	TRBV6-5	TRBJ1-6
TGTGCCAGCAGCCCCCCCGTGCGGATACGGGAGAGGACAGATACGCAGTATTTT	CASSPPVRIRERTDTQYF	-	-	TRBV7-8	TRBJ2-3
TGTGCCAGCAGTCCCCTCCTACGTGGGGACAGGGAGGAAAATGAGCAGTTCTTC	CASSPLLRGDREENEQFF	TRBD1	-	TRBV28	TRBJ2-1
TGTGCCAGCAGTTACGCCACCGGGGCAGGGGGTGAGCAGTTCTTC	CASSYATGAGGEQFF	TRBD1	-	TRBV6-6	TRBJ2-1
TGTGCCAGCAGTTGGACAGGTGGCTACACCTTC	CASSWTGGYTF	TRBD1	-	TRBV28	TRBJ1-2
TGTGCCAGCAGCATACCAGCGGGACAGGGGAGGAGCGAGCAGTACTTC	CASSIPAGQGRSEQYF	TRBD1	-	TRBV5-4	TRBJ2-7
TGCGCCAGCAGCTTGGATGTCAGCGAGAGGTCCTACGAGCAGTACTTC	CASSLDVSERSYEQYF	-	-	TRBV5-1	TRBJ2-7
TGTGCCAGCAGTCCCCTCGGGGGGGCTTTGGATCAGCCCCAGCATTTT	CASSPLGGALDQPQHF	-	-	TRBV28	TRBJ1-5
TGTGCCAGCAGTGAGGCGACAGGGGGTTGGGAAAAACTGTTTTTT	CASSEATGGWEKLFF	TRBD1	-	TRBV6-1	TRBJ1-4
TGTGCCAGCTCACTTAGACATAACGAATACGAGCAGTACTTC	CASSLRHNEYEQYF	-	-	TRBV18	TRBJ2-7
TGCGCCAGCAAGGATACGCCGGACGGCCAGGACATAACCTACGAGCAGTACTTC	CASKDTPDGQDITYEQYF	-	once	TRBV10-1	TRBJ2-7
TGTGCCAGCAGCTTAGTCCAGCTAGCGGGGGTAGAGACCCAGTACTTC	CASSLVQLAGVETQYF	TRBD2	-	TRBV7-2	TRBJ2-5
TGTGCCAGCAGCCAACCGGGACAGACTCACTATGGCTACACCTTC	CASSQPGQTHYGYTF	TRBD1	once	TRBV28	TRBJ1-2
TGCGCCAGCAGCCAAGTACTAGCGGGTTTGATCGACGAGCAGTACTTC	CASSQVLAGLIDEQYF	TRBD2	-	TRBV4-1	TRBJ2-7
TGTGCCAGCAGCTTAGGACTAGCGGGGTACTCCTACGAGCAGTACTTC	CASSLGLAGYSYEQYF	TRBD2	-	TRBV11-2	TRBJ2-7
TGTGCCAGCAGTTCCCCCAGTGGGGGCGACACCGGGGAGCTGTTTTTT	CASSSPSGGDTGELFF	-	-	TRBV28	TRBJ2-2
TGTGCCAGCAGCCAAGCCTCTAATGAAAAACTGTTTTTT	CASSQASNEKLFF	-	-	TRBV4-2	TRBJ1-4
TGTGCCAGCAGCTTAGGGGGCGGGATCGAGGAGACCCAGTACTTC	CASSLGGGIEETQYF	-	-	TRBV11-3	TRBJ2-5
TGTGCCAGCAGACCGACCCAGGGGGCTCCTGAAGCTTTCTTT	CASRPTQGAPEAFF	TRBD1	few	TRBV7-2	TRBJ1-1
TGTGCCAGCAGTTCCTGGACAGGGGCGCAGTATTTT	CASSSWTGAQYF	TRBD1	-	TRBV27	TRBJ2-3
TGTGCCAGCAGCGTGGAGGGAAGGACTAATGAAAAACTGTTTTTT	CASSVEGRTNEKLFF	-	-	TRBV9	TRBJ1-4